The TCR beta chain described here comes from a study of cytomegalovirus exposure and HLA in healthy donors. Study outcomes and limitations: In a later analysis, an Asian-associated ancestry cluster reportedly showed fewer N-insertions than the approximately 610-donor mean. CMV serostatus stood as the only immune exposure information on hand. The study dropped some indistinguishable V segments, TRBV6-2 and TRBV6-3 among them.

Deletions cut 4 bases from V and 1 base from J, with 17 bases between. CDR1 is SGDLS and CDR2 is YYNGEE in the germline V gene. CDR3 length equals 16 residues. Primers for the PCR totalled 60 Vbeta and 13 Jbeta. TCRdb's table, derived via immunoSEQ multiplex PCR, lists solely in-frame clones and lacks some. This sample yields roughly 240,000 clones, of which around 80% are seen a single time; under 0.6% belongs to the top ten. Turning to this clone: The antigen is undetermined.

This clonotype was obtained from a boy aged 5-17 years in good health and CMV-seronegative. The rearrangement joins TRBV9 to TRBJ1-1; possible D gene TRBD1, 6 bases. The sequenced sample consisted of PBMCs. The CDR3 DNA sequence: TGTGCCAGCAGCTCCCGGGGGGCTCAAGCGAACACTGAAGCTTTCTTT. Translation gives CASSSRGAQANTEAFF.